One and the same sample provided the 23 T cell receptor beta chains below, sequenced in a study of blood T cell repertoires in COVID-19. Assay: immunoSEQ multiplex PCR; the TCRdb copy retains only in-frame clones and omits some. The table has about 180,000 clones, roughly 75% seen once; the top ten hold approximately 6.2%. What was sequenced was peripheral blood. The receptors here all came from a man between 65 and 85 years old with active or convalescent COVID-19.

The chain combines TRBV5-6 with TRBJ1-4; D perhaps matches TRBD1 (6 bases). CDR3 length equals 15 residues. The ends were cut back, 3 bases at V and 1 base at J, with 10 bases in the middle. The germline CDR1 and CDR2 sequences are SGHDT and YYEEEE. CDR3 sequence: CASSSIRGTNEKLFF. The CDR3 region has the DNA TGTGCCAGCAGCTCCATCAGGGGAACTAATGAAAAACTGTTTTTT.

The gene calls are TRBV19 and TRBJ1-2; tentatively, D is TRBD1 (6 bases). Germline V gene sequence: CDR1 LNHDA, CDR2 SQIVND (reference sequence). The CDR3 loop spans 17 amino acids. V dropped 7 bases and J dropped 4 bases, with 25 bases sitting between them. CDR3 amino acids: CASNKDSRPTNSYGYTF. For the CDR3, the DNA is TGTGCCAGTAATAAGGACAGCAGACCCACAAACAGCTATGGCTACACCTTC.

The chain carries TRBV4-1 and TRBJ1-1; D is unclear. In germline, CDR1 is MGHRA, CDR2 YSYEKL. V was clipped by 1 base and J by 8 bases, with 14 bases between them. This CDR3 has 14 residues. The DNA for the CDR3 is TGCGCCAGCAGCCAAGTAAACGGAGTAAAAGAAGCTTTCTTT. Translating it yields CASSQVNGVKEAFF.

The chain recombines TRBV7-9 with TRBJ1-5; the match to TRBD1 covers 8 bases. V dropped 6 bases and J dropped 8; count of bases not matched to a gene: 3. CDR3 length: 12 residues. The germline gives CDR1 SEHNR, CDR2 FQNEAQ (reference sequence). The CDR3 here is CASRSGGEPQHF. Written as DNA, the CDR3 is TGTGCCAGCAGGTCAGGGGGCGAGCCCCAGCATTTT.

The J gene is TRBJ2-7, the V gene TRBV5-5; D is perhaps TRBD1 (6 bases). CDR3 length: 14 residues. The germline gives CDR1 SGHKS, CDR2 YYEKEE (reference sequence). V was shortened by 0 bases and J by 0 bases, with 7 bases between the two germline ends. This CDR3 reads CASSLGDTSYEQYF. The DNA of the CDR3 is TGTGCCAGCAGCTTGGGGGACACCTCCTACGAGCAGTACTTC.

The V gene is TRBV2, the J gene TRBJ1-5, with 8 bases identical to TRBD1. Germline CDR1 reads SNHLY; CDR2 reads FYNNEI. V lost 4 bases to trimming and J lost 4 bases; unmatched junction nucleotides: 12. The CDR3 has 17 amino acids. The CDR3 nucleotides are TGTGCCAGCAGTGGATTACCCCGGACAGGGCGAAATCAGCCCCAGCATTTT. Protein product: CASSGLPRTGRNQPQHF.

The chain has TRBV14 and TRBJ1-1, with D hard to call. V lost 2 bases to trimming and J lost 0 bases, with 13 bases between them. The CDR3 runs to 16 residues. The germline V gene encodes CDR1 SGHDN and CDR2 FVKESK. CDR3 protein: CASSQMVVPMNTEAFF. As DNA, the CDR3 is TGTGCCAGCAGCCAAATGGTAGTTCCCATGAACACTGAAGCTTTCTTT. Variable domain in full (rest from reference TRBV14 and TRBJ1-1): EAGVTQFPSHSVIEKGQTVTLRCDPISGHDNLYWYRRVMGKEIKFLLHFVKESKQDESGMPNNRFLAERTGGTYSTLKVQPAELEDSGVYFCASSQMVVPMNTEAFFGQGTRLTVV.

The chain has TRBV30 and TRBJ1-3; weak D call: TRBD1 (5 bases). In germline, CDR1 is GTSNPN, CDR2 SVGIG (reference sequence). V was cut by 4 bases and J by 4 bases, with 8 bases left in between. This CDR3 region has 12 residues. In DNA, the CDR3 is TGTGCCTGGAAAGGGGTCGGAAACACCATATATTTT. It specifies CAWKGVGNTIYF.

V and J are TRBV27 and TRBJ1-2, with D possibly matching TRBD1 (6 bases). Trimming removed 5 bases from V and 8 bases from J, with 18 bases in between. The CDR3 spans 14 residues. Germline V gives CDR1 MNHEY, CDR2 SMNVEV (reference sequence). CDR3 in DNA: TGTGCCAGCAGTCGCTCACAGGGAACTGGAGGCTACACCTTC. It yields the protein CASSRSQGTGGYTF.

The chain has TRBV12-5 and TRBJ2-1; D remains ambiguous. Trimming shortened V by 1 base and J by 8 bases, and 3 bases separated the two germline ends. CDR3 length equals 11 residues. Germline V CDR1 and CDR2: LGHNT, FRNRAP. CDR3 amino acids: CASGLGDEQFF. Here the CDR3 DNA reads TGTGCTAGTGGTTTGGGAGATGAGCAGTTCTTC.

The chain links TRBV5-1 to TRBJ1-2; 9 nucleotides agree with TRBD1. V lost 4 bases to trimming and J lost 8 bases; unmatched junction nucleotides: 9. This CDR3 comprises 14 residues. In germline, CDR1 is SGHRS, CDR2 YFSETQ. CDR3 in amino acids: CASSPDRGSGGYTF. CDR3 DNA sequence: TGCGCCAGCAGCCCGGACAGGGGTTCAGGAGGCTACACCTTC.

The chain carries TRBV7-9 and TRBJ1-3; D may be TRBD1 (6 bases). The CDR3 consists of 16 residues. Germline loops: CDR1 SEHNR, CDR2 FQNEAQ (reference sequence). V was cut by 1 base and J by 3 bases, with 13 bases left in between. CDR3 amino acids: CASSLDWQGIGNTIYF. In DNA form, the CDR3 reads TGTGCCAGCAGCTTAGATTGGCAGGGGATTGGAAACACCATATATTTT.

This rearrangement joins TRBV25-1 to TRBJ2-7; TRBD1 agrees at 7 bases. The CDR3 is 14 residues long. The junction had 10 bases not matched to a gene; V was cut back by 6 bases and J by 5 bases. CDR1 is MGHDK and CDR2 is SYGVNS in the germline V gene. The CDR3 here is CASSPGDRVNEQYF. Here the CDR3 DNA reads TGTGCCAGCAGCCCTGGGGACAGAGTGAACGAGCAGTACTTC.

The CDR3 DNA reads as TGTGCCAGCAGCCTGGACAGGGGATTAAAAGAGACCCAGTACTTC. It translates to CASSLDRGLKETQYF. The chain has TRBV5-4 and TRBJ2-5, with 9 bases lining up with TRBD1. This CDR3 contains 15 residues. With V trimmed by 4 bases and J by 3 bases, 7 bases remained unmatched. In germline, CDR1 is SGHNT, CDR2 YYREEE (reference sequence).

With regard to this clone: This sample also contains other DNA sequences that code for the same CDR3. This rearrangement joins TRBV5-1 to TRBJ2-1, with D tentatively TRBD2 (6 bases). V lost 1 base and J lost 0, with 11 bases in between. Per the germline V gene, CDR1 is SGHRS and CDR2 is YFSETQ. This CDR3 comprises 16 residues. The CDR3 is CASSLSSGSSYNEQFF. The DNA of the CDR3 is TGCGCCAGCAGCTTGAGTAGCGGAAGCTCCTACAATGAGCAGTTCTTC.

The genes are TRBV14 and TRBJ1-2; the D gene is possibly TRBD1 (5 bases). CDR1 and CDR2 from the germline V gene are SGHDN and FVKESK. This CDR3 has 13 amino acids. V was pared by 6 bases and J by 6 bases, with 14 bases between. CDR3 amino acids: CASRLGVADGYTF. CDR3 DNA: TGTGCCAGCAGGCTAGGGGTCGCGGATGGCTACACCTTC. Filled out from reference TRBV14 and TRBJ1-2, the complete variable domain reads EAGVTQFPSHSVIEKGQTVTLRCDPISGHDNLYWYRRVMGKEIKFLLHFVKESKQDESGMPNNRFLAERTGGTYSTLKVQPAELEDSGVYFCASRLGVADGYTFGSGTRLTVV.

This clone has more than one count but fewer than ten. The V gene is TRBV9, the J gene TRBJ2-1, with 7 bases matching TRBD1. Trimming removed 0 bases from V and 2 bases from J; junction bases left unmatched: 2. The CDR3 is 15 residues long. Germline CDR1 is SGDLS and CDR2 is YYNGEE. CDR3 amino acids: CASSVGQGAYNEQFF. As DNA, the CDR3 is TGTGCCAGCAGCGTAGGACAGGGCGCCTACAATGAGCAGTTCTTC.

This sequence joins TRBV30 and TRBJ1-2, with D possibly being TRBD1 (5 bases). Germline assignment: CDR1 GTSNPN and CDR2 SVGIG (reference sequence). Trimming removed 7 bases from V and 3 bases from J, with 15 bases in between. The CDR3 has 13 residues. CDR3 sequence: CAYTHGGDYGYTF. The DNA for the CDR3 is TGTGCCTATACACACGGGGGGGACTATGGCTACACCTTC.

V gene TRBV5-1 combines with J gene TRBJ1-6, with TRBD1 identical over 9 bases. Looked up from germline, CDR1 is SGHRS and CDR2 is YFSETQ. V trimming: 5 bases; J trimming: 10 bases; junction bases outside the gene matches: 10. The length of the CDR3 is 15 residues. The CDR3 DNA sequence: TGCGCCAGCAGGGCAGGACAGGGGCCTACCTCACCCCTCCACTTT. Protein sequence: CASRAGQGPTSPLHF.

The rearrangement uses TRBV7-2 and TRBJ1-6; TRBD1 aligns across 7 bases. Germline CDR1 is SGHTA and CDR2 is FQGNSA. This CDR3 comprises 16 residues. Trimming at V came to 2 bases and at J to 3 bases, leaving 4 bases not matched to a gene. The CDR3 nucleotides read TGTGCCAGCAGCTTAAAGGGGGCGGTCTATAATTCACCCCTCCACTTT. It encodes CASSLKGAVYNSPLHF.

The V call is TRBV5-4, the J call TRBJ2-7; no definite D call. The CDR3 totals 15 residues. The V and J ends lost 0 bases and 1 base respectively, with 11 bases between them. Germline V gene data show CDR1 as SGHNT and CDR2 as YYREEE (reference sequence). CDR3 protein: CASSLGPEKSYEQYF. In nucleotides, the CDR3 is TGTGCCAGCAGCTTGGGCCCAGAAAAATCCTACGAGCAGTACTTC. Full variable domain (missing parts from reference TRBV5-4 and TRBJ2-7): ETGVTQSPTHLIKTRGQQVTLRCSSQSGHNTVSWYQQALGQGPQFIFQYYREEENGRGNFPPRFSGLQFPNYSSELNVNALELDDSALYLCASSLGPEKSYEQYFGPGTRLTVT.

This sequence joins TRBV3-1 (or the pseudogene TRBV3-2) and TRBJ1-5; D call uncertain. CDR3 size: 14 residues. Trimming took 0 bases from V and 1 from J, leaving 4 bases between them. CDR1 is LGHDT and CDR2 is YNNKEL in the germline V gene (reference sequence). The CDR3 coding sequence is TGTGCCAGCAGCCAAGACAGGAGCAATCAGCCCCAGCATTTT. It is translated as CASSQDRSNQPQHF.

The rearrangement uses TRBV5-1 and TRBJ1-1; TRBD1 matches 7 bases. V lost 2 bases, J lost 6 bases, and 7 bases stayed unmatched. This CDR3 has 14 amino acids. Per the germline V gene, CDR1 is SGHRS and CDR2 is YFSETQ. DNA of the CDR3: TGCGCCAGCAGCTTCGGGACAGATCAATCTGAAGCTTTCTTT. Protein sequence: CASSFGTDQSEAFF.